The present entry profiles one T cell receptor (beta chain) with its context. Its antigen is as yet unknown. Use of 60 Vbeta and 13 Jbeta primers characterized the PCR. Clones were sequenced by immunoSEQ multiplex PCR, and TCRdb holds only the in-frame ones, with some missing. Of 140,000 to 150,000 clones listed, approximately 91% are singletons. This record comes from a study of cytomegalovirus exposure and HLA in healthy donors. Whole-study context: Out of approximately 170 million T cells, an earlier analysis found more than 95 million unique TCR beta sequences in total.

Findings and caveats of the study: In an earlier analysis, most TCR beta V segments were productive about 87% or about 30% of the time. A later analysis reportedly found fewer N-insertions in an Asian-associated ancestry cluster than the roughly 670-donor mean. For most subjects, TCR beta sequences were reported to predict HLA-A and HLA-B alleles with accuracy.

This CDR3 spans 13 amino acids. Deletions cut 2 bases from V and 9 bases from J, with 11 bases between. The germline V gene encodes CDR1 SGHVS and CDR2 FNYEAQ. The chain recombines TRBV7-6 with TRBJ2-1, with unresolved D. The source is a woman aged 40 to 50 in good health and CMV-seronegative. The sample taken for sequencing was PBMCs. CDR3 protein: CASSLLMNSEQFF. The DNA of the CDR3 is TGTGCCAGCAGCTTATTGATGAACAGTGAGCAGTTCTTC.